This T cell receptor beta chain stems from a study of T cell responses to AZD1222 COVID-19 vaccine (dated by TCRdb to 2020 to 2022). In terms of the full investigation: TCR sequencing was performed for 230 to 250 trial participants, of whom some 200 were given two doses of AZD1222 and around 25 were given two doses of MenACWY control vaccine. Trial participants were enrolled by age into 18-55, 56-69 and 70-plus year subgroups, with approximately 160, 26 and 62 TCR-sequenced participants respectively.

A note on this clone: Its antigen specificity is not known. It has no much larger one-base neighbor in the sample; base qualities were not kept.

According to the study, the label for this sample's time point signals: about 28 days (+/-7) after the second vaccine dose. Because spike-specific TCR depth and breadth did not differ between the two schedules, AZD1222 recipients who got a second dose at roughly 4 weeks were pooled with those who got a second dose at roughly 12 weeks. Samples from vaccinated people were obtained from the UK trials COV001 and COV002, which included a single-blind randomized controlled phase 2/3 trial of AZD1222 (ChAdOx1 nCoV-19) in healthy adults. For TCRbeta chain sequencing, PBMC samples from trial participants were taken at day 0 and at day 28 after the second dose. The CDR3 starts with the cysteine, ends with the phenylalanine, and has 15 residues. Only the CDR3 region is kept as DNA, spanning 45 bases read in frame from base 1. V was cut back by 1 base and J by 0 bases, leaving a gap of 8 bases between them. Based on the germline V gene (reference sequence), the CDR1 and CDR2 sequences are SGHKS and YYEKEE.

Results the study describes overall, beyond this receptor: Participants were mostly white British, with more females than males. The authors suggested clonal diversity may have been underestimated. In the small 56-69-year group, the increase in depth fell short of significance, most likely because of low power. Because no day 14 peak-response samples were available, repertoires were characterized only after the peak T cell response. Vaccine-associated CD4 TCRs spanned the whole spike protein, with dominant responses in regions 160-218 and 743-854. Reportedly, almost half of the unique spike-specific TCRs recognized epitopes lying outside the regions that are mutated in the B.1.351 and B.1.1.7 variants. Only five to seven AZD1222 recipients were SARS-CoV-2 seropositive at baseline, limiting conclusions about previously exposed vaccinees. After two AZD1222 doses, spike-specific TCR breadth and depth were significantly higher than at day 0 and than in MenACWY recipients.

The CDR3 regions of human TCRbeta chains were analyzed by immunosequencing. The authors' analysis ran thus. Repertoire TCRs were checked for matches against a reference library of SARS-CoV-2-specific TCRs that had been generated using the MIRA antigen-specificity platform. Breadth was defined as the fraction of unique TCRs that were SARS-CoV-2-associated. Depth was defined as the fraction of total T cells that were SARS-CoV-2-associated. Using the MIRA data, every spike-specific TCR was mapped to the spike region that the TCR reacted to and assigned to either a CD4 or a CD8 class. Log10-transformed breadth and depth values were compared by one-way ANOVA with Sidak's multiple comparisons tests. TCRdb holds this immuneACCESS table with in-frame rearrangements only. Some clones are missing; in checked studies, unresolved V genes explain under half, and the rest has no known cause. V and J calls and clone size are copied from that table; D and trimming were computed from the DNA. The table for this sample lists 100,000 to 150,000 clones; roughly 84% of them were counted only once. In total, the top ten clones hold 17% of the sample.

Sequencing was performed on peripheral blood, taken 28 days after the second AZD1222 dose. The chain couples TRBV5-5 to TRBJ1-5; tentative D gene TRBD1, with 5 bases matching. The TCR was taken from an adult who received the AZD1222 COVID-19 vaccine. The sequenced DNA: TGTGCCAGCAGCTTGCGGGGGGGTAGCAATCAGCCCCAGCATTTT. Its translation is CASSLRGGSNQPQHF.